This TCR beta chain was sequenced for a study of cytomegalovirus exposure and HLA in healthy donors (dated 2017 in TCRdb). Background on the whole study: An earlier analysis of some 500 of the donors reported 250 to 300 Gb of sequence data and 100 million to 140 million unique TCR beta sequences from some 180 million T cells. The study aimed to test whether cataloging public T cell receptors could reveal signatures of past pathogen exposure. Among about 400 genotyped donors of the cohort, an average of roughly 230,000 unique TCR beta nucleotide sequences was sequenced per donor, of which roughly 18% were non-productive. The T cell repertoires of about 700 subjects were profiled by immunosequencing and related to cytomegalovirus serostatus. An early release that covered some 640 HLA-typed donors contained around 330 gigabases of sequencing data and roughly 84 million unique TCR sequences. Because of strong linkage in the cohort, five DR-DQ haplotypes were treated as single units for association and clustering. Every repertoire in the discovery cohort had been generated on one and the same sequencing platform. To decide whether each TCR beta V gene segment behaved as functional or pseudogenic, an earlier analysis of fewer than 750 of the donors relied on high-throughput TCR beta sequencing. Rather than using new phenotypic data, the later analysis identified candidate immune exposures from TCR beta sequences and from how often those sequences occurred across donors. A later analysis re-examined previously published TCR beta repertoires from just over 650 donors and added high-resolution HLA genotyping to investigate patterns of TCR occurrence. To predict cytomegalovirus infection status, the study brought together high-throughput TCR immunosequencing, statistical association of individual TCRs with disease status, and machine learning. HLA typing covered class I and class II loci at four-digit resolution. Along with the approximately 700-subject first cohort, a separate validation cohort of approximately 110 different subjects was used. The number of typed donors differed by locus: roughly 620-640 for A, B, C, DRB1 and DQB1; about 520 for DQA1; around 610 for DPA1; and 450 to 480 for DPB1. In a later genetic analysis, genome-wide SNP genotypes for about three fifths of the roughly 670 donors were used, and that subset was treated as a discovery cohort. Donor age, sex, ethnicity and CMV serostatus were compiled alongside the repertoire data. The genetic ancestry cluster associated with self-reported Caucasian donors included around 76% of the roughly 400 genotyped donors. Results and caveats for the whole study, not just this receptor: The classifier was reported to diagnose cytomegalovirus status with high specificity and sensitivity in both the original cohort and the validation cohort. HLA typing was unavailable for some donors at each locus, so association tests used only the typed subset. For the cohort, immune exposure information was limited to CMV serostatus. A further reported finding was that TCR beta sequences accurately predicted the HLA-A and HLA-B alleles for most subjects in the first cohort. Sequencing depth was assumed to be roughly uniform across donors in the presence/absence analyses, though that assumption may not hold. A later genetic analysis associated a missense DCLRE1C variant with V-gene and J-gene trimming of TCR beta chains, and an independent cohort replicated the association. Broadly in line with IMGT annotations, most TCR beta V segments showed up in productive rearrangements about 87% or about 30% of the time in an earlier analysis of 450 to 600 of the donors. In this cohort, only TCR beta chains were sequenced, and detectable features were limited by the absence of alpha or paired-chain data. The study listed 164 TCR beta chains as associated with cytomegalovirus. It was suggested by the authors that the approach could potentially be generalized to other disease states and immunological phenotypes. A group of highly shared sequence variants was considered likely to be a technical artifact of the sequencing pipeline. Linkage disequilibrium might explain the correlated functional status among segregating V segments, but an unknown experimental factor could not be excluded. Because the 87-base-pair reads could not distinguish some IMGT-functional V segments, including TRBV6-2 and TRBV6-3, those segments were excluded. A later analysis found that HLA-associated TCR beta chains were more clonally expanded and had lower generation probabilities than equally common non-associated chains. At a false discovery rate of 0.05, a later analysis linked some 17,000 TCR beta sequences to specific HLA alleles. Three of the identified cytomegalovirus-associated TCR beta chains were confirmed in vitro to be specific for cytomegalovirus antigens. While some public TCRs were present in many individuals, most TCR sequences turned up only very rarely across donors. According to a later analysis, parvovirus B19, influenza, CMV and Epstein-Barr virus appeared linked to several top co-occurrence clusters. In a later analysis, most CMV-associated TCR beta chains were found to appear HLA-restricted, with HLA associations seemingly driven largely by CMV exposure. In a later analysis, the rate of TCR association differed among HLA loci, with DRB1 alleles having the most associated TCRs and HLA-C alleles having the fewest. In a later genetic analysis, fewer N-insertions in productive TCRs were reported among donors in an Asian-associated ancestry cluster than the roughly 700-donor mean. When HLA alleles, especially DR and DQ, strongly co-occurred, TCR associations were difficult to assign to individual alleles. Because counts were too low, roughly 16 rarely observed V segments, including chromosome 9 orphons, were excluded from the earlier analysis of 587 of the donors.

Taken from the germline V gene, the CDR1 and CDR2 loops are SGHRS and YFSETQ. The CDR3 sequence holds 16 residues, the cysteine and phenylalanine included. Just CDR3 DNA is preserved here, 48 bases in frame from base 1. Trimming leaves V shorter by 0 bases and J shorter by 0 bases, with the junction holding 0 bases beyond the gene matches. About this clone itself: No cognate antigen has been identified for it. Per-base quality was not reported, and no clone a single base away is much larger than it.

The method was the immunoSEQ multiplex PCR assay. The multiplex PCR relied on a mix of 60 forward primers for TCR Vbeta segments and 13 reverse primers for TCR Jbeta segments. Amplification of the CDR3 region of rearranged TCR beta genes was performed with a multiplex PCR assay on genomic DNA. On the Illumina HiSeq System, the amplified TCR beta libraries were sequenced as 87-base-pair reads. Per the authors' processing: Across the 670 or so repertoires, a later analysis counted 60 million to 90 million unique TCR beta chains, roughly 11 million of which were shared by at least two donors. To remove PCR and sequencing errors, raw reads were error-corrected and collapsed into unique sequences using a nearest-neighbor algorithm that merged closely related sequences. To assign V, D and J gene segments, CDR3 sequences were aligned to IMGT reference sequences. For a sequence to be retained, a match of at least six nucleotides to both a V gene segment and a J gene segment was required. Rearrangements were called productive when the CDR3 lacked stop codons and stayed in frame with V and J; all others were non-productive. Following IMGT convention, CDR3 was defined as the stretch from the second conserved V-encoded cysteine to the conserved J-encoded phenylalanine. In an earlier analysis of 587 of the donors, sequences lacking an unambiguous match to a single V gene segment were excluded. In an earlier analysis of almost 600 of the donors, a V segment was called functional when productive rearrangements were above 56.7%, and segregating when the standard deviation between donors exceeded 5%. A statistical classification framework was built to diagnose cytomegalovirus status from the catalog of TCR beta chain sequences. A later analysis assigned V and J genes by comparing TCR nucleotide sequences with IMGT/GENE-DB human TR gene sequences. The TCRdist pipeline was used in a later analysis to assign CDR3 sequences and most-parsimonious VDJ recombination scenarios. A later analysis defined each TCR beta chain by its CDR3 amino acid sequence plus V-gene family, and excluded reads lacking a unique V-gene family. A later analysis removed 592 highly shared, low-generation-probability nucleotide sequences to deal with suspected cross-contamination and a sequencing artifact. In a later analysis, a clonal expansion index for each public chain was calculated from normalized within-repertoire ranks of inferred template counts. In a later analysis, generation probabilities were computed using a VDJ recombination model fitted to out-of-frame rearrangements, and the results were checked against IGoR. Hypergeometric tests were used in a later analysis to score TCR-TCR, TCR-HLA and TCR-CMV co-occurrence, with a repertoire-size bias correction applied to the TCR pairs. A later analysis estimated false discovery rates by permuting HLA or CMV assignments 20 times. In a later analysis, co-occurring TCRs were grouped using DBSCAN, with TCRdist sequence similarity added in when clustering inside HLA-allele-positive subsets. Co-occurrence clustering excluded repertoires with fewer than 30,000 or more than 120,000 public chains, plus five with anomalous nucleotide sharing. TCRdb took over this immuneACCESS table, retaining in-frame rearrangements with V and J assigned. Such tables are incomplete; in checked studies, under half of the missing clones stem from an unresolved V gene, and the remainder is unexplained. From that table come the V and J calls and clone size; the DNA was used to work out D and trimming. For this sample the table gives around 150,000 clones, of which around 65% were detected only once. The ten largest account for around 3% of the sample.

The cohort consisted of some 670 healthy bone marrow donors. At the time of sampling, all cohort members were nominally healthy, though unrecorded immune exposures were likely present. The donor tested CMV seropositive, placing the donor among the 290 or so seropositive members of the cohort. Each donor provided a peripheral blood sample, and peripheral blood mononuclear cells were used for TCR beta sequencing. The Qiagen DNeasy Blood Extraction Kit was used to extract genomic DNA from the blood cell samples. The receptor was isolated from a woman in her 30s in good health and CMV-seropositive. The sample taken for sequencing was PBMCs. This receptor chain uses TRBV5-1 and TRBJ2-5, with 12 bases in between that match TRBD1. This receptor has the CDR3 CASSLGDRGHQETQYF. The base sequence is TGCGCCAGCAGCTTGGGGGACAGGGGGCACCAAGAGACCCAGTACTTC.